The 3 T cell receptor beta chains below were found in one sample sequenced in a study of vaccination effects on CD4 cells after COVID-19. Assay used: immunoSEQ multiplex PCR; TCRdb lists only in-frame clones, some missing. The table lists about 46,000 clones, about 74% of them singletons. These receptors' antigens are unknown. The culture ran for approximately nine days before CD4+ T cells were isolated. The sample here was CD4+ T cells from PBMCs cultured without peptide, taken before COVID-19 vaccination. The receptors were sampled from a human donor who had a prior SARS-CoV-2 infection.

This rearrangement joins TRBV5-8 to TRBJ2-3; D gene uncertain. The V and J ends lost 2 bases and 2 bases respectively, with 9 bases between them. Germline assignment: CDR1 SGHTS and CDR2 YDEGEE. The CDR3 totals 14 residues. CDR3: CASSFSPTTDTQYF. In DNA, the CDR3 is TGTGCCAGCAGCTTCTCCCCTACCACAGATACGCAGTATTTT. Together with reference TRBV5-8 and TRBJ2-3, the CDR3 gives the full variable domain: EAGVTQSPTHLIKTRGQQATLRCSPISGHTSVYWYQQALGLGLQFLLWYDEGEERNRGNFPPRFSGRQFPNYSSELNVNALELEDSALYLCASSFSPTTDTQYFGPGTRLTVL.

This clone was counted between two and nine times. This chain uses TRBV19 with TRBJ1-5; no reliable D call. The germline V and J ends were trimmed by 0 bases and 4 bases, with 7 bases remaining between them. The CDR3 consists of 14 residues. From germline, CDR1 is LNHDA and CDR2 SQIVND (reference sequence). As DNA, the CDR3 is TGTGCCAGTAGTATAGATCGGTGGAATCAGCCCCAGCATTTT. Protein sequence: CASSIDRWNQPQHF.

The chain employs TRBV9 and TRBJ2-3, with TRBD1 matching over 7 bases. The length of the CDR3 is 16 residues. The J segment lost 1 base and the V segment lost 3 bases, leaving 8 bases of the junction unmatched. Germline CDR1 and CDR2: SGDLS and YYNGEE. Written as DNA, the CDR3 is TGTGCCAGCAGCGCCCACACAGGGGACGGCACAGATACGCAGTATTTT. This sequence encodes CASSAHTGDGTDTQYF.